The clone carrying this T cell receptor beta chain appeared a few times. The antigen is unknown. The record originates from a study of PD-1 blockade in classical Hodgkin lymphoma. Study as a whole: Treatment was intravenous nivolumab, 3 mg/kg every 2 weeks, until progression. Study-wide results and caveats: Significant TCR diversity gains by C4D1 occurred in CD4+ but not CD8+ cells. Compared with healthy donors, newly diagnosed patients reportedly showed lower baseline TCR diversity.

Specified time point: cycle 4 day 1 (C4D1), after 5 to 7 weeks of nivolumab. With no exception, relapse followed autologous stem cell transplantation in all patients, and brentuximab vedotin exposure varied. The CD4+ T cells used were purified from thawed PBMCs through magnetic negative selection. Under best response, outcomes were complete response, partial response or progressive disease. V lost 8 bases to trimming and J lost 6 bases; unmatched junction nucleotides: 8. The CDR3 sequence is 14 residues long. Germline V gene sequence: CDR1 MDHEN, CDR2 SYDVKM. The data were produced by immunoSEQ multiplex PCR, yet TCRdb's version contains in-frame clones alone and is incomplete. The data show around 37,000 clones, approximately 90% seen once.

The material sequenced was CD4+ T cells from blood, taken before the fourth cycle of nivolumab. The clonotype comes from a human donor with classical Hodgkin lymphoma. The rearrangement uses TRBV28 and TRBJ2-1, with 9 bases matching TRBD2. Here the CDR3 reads CASGREGRANEQFF. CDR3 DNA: TGTGCCAGCGGGCGGGAGGGACGGGCCAATGAGCAGTTCTTC.